These 21 T cell receptor beta chains came from one sample sequenced in a study. Treg sorting used a CD4+CD25+CD127-/low gate. TCRdb used MiXCR to reprocess the 5' RACE reads, holding one entry per CDR3 protein. This table holds about 7,000 distinct CDR3 sequences, roughly 73% found once. The sequenced sample consisted of tumor-infiltrating Tregs sorted from the breast tumor. These receptors came from a female donor with breast cancer.

The chain joins TRBV15 to TRBJ2-5, with D maybe TRBD2 (6 bases). The CDR3 length is 15 residues. CDR1 is LNHNV and CDR2 is YYDKDF in the germline V gene (reference sequence). Trimming took 0 bases from V and 5 from J, leaving 13 bases between them. Written as DNA, the CDR3 is TGTGCCACCAGCAGAGATCGTACGGGGGTGGAGACCCAGTACTTC. This sequence encodes CATSRDRTGVETQYF.

V usage is TRBV7-8 and J usage is TRBJ2-7; 7 bases match TRBD1. Trimming cost V 0 bases and J 0 bases; bases outside gene matches: 2. Germline lookup yields CDR1 SGHVS and CDR2 FQNEAQ. This CDR3 has 15 residues. The DNA for the CDR3 is TGTGCCAGCAGCTTAGCCACAGGGGCCTCCTACGAGCAGTACTTC. Amino acids: CASSLATGASYEQYF.

The rearrangement uses TRBV4-2 and TRBJ1-1; the D is unclear. V lost 0 bases and J lost 4, with 9 bases in between. Per germline, CDR1 LGHNA and CDR2 YNFKEQ. This CDR3 spans 14 amino acids. CDR3 DNA sequence: TGTGCCAGCAGCCAAGATCGGCATCGCACTGAAGCTTTCTTT. Its protein is CASSQDRHRTEAFF.

This clonotype has just one count. V usage is TRBV4-1 and J usage is TRBJ1-6; D gene ambiguous. V dropped 5 bases and J dropped 7 bases, with 12 bases sitting between them. This CDR3 is 14 amino acids long. Germline V gives CDR1 MGHRA, CDR2 YSYEKL. CDR3 amino acids: CASSTAGENSPLHF. CDR3 in DNA: TGCGCCAGCAGCACCGCCGGGGAGAATTCACCCCTCCACTTT.

The sample holds a few counts of this clonotype. J is TRBJ2-4 and V is TRBV20-1, with 8 nucleotides matching TRBD2. The J segment lost 9 bases and the V segment lost 3 bases, leaving 16 bases of the junction unmatched. The CDR3 totals 16 residues. Germline lookup yields CDR1 DFQATT and CDR2 SNEGSKA (reference sequence). The CDR3 sequence: CSARAVASGSTAIQYF. The DNA of the CDR3 is TGCAGTGCTAGGGCGGTGGCTAGCGGGTCGACGGCCATTCAGTACTTC.

A note on this clonotype: The junction differs from germline at one of its ends, possibly a read error. This chain joins TRBV20-1 and TRBJ2-3, with D possibly being TRBD2 (6 bases). The germline V gene has CDR1 DFQATT and CDR2 SNEGSKA (reference sequence). The CDR3 extends over 15 amino acids. The CDR3 nucleotides read TGCAGTGCTAGGGACACCACTACTAGCACAAATACGCAGTATTTT. It encodes CSARDTTTSTNTQYF.

This clonotype was seen only a few times. The chain couples TRBV20-1 to TRBJ1-2; D gene ambiguous. Per the germline V gene, CDR1 is DFQATT and CDR2 is SNEGSKA (reference sequence). Trimming pared 7 bases from V and 0 bases from J, leaving 9 bases between. The length of the CDR3 is 12 residues. CDR3 sequence reads: CSVGKPNYGYTF. DNA of the CDR3: TGCAGTGTAGGGAAACCTAACTATGGCTACACCTTC.

V is TRBV5-1 and J is TRBJ2-7, with TRBD1 as a possible D gene (5 bases). The CDR3 covers 15 residues. Germline values: CDR1 SGHRS, CDR2 YFSETQ. Deletions cut 0 bases from V and 0 bases from J, with 10 bases between. CDR3 DNA sequence: TGCGCCAGCAGCTTGGGACAGATTGACTCCTACGAGCAGTACTTC. It codes for CASSLGQIDSYEQYF.

The rearrangement joins TRBV29-1 to TRBJ1-1; TRBD1 is a possible D gene (5 bases). CDR3 length: 14 residues. Germline values: CDR1 SQVTM, CDR2 ANQGSEA. The V end was cut by 5 bases, the J end by 1 base, with 14 bases between. The CDR3 sequence is CSVLLTAANTEAFF. CDR3 DNA: TGCAGCGTTCTCCTGACAGCGGCGAACACTGAAGCTTTCTTT.

The V and J genes are TRBV12-2 and TRBJ1-1. TRBV12-2 is a pseudogene segment. CDR3 size: 14 residues. CDR3 nucleotides: TGTGCAAGTCGCTTCCATTATGGGAACACTGGAGCTTTCTTT. The encoded protein is CASRFHYGNTGAFF.

CDR3 in DNA: TGCAGCCCCGACCCGGGGGGGAACTATGGCTACACCTTC. This sequence encodes CSPDPGGNYGYTF. The chain couples TRBV20-1 to TRBJ1-2; D possibly corresponds to TRBD1 (5 bases). Germline CDR1 and CDR2: DFQATT and SNEGSKA (reference sequence). CDR3 length: 13 amino acids.

The V call is TRBV4-2, the J call TRBJ2-5; 7 bases agree with TRBD2. Germline CDR1 and CDR2: LGHNA and YNFKEQ. V gave up 0 bases and J gave up 0 bases; unmatched junction bases: 4. The CDR3 covers 16 residues. DNA for the CDR3: TGTGCCAGCAGCCAAGAAGTGGGGGGGAACCAAGAGACCCAGTACTTC. This codes for CASSQEVGGNQETQYF.

This clonotype was counted a single time. The J gene is TRBJ2-6, the V gene TRBV2; TRBD1 matches 7 bases. Germline-derived CDR1 and CDR2 are SNHLY and FYNNEI. CDR3 length equals 19 residues. Trimming took 5 bases from V and 3 from J; bases not matched to a gene: 16. Here the CDR3 DNA reads TGTGCCAGCAGTAAGACAGGGAGAGGGGGCATGAATGGGGCCAACGTCCTGACTTTC. Its protein product is CASSKTGRGGMNGANVLTF.

The rearrangement links TRBV3-1 to TRBJ2-7, with 9 bases identical to TRBD2. This CDR3 has 15 amino acids. In germline, CDR1 is LGHDT, CDR2 YNNKEL (reference sequence). The J segment lost 2 bases and the V segment lost 2 bases, leaving 4 bases of the junction unmatched. Here the CDR3 DNA reads TGTGCCAGCAGCCAACAGCGGGGGGTACCCTACGAGCAGTACTTC. This translates into CASSQQRGVPYEQYF.

The chain recombines TRBV20-1 with TRBJ1-1; TRBD1 matches at 8 bases. Germline trimming cut 6 bases from V and 3 bases from J; bases unmatched to any gene: 18. The CDR3 loop spans 17 amino acids. Germline-derived CDR1 and CDR2 are DFQATT and SNEGSKA (reference sequence). The CDR3 region is CSARPIPQGARDTEAFF. The CDR3 region has the DNA TGCAGTGCCCGACCAATCCCCCAGGGGGCGCGGGACACTGAAGCTTTCTTT.

This clonotype was seen only once. The chain is built from TRBV7-9 and TRBJ1-1; D might be TRBD1 (6 bases). V shed 5 bases and J shed 3 bases, with 16 bases lying between them. CDR3 length equals 15 residues. Germline V gene sequence: CDR1 SEHNR, CDR2 FQNEAQ (reference sequence). DNA of the CDR3: TGTGCCAGCAGCCCCCTACAGGGCAGGCACACTGAAGCTTTCTTT. It is translated as CASSPLQGRHTEAFF.

V usage is TRBV5-1 and J usage is TRBJ1-2; D unclear. V shed 2 bases and J shed 10 bases, with 18 bases lying between them. The CDR3 is made up of 14 amino acids. The germline CDR1 and CDR2 sequences are SGHRS and YFSETQ. CDR3 sequence (DNA): TGCGCCAGCAGCTTACACGCCGCCCGCGCCGACTACACCTTC. Translated: CASSLHAARADYTF. Based on the CDR3 plus reference TRBV5-1 and TRBJ1-2, the full variable domain is KAGVTQTPRYLIKTRGQQVTLSCSPISGHRSVSWYQQTPGQGLQFLFEYFSETQRNKGNFPGRFSGRQFSNSRSEMNVSTLELGDSALYLCASSLHAARADYTFGSGTRLTVV.

Of note for this clonotype: One end of the junction does not line up with germline, which may come from a read error. This rearrangement joins TRBV30 to TRBJ1-2, with 7 bases that match TRBD1. Germline lookup yields CDR1 GTSNPN and CDR2 SVGIG (reference sequence). CDR3 length: 13 residues. The DNA for the CDR3 is TGCGCCTGGAGTAACAGGGGACAGAGACCATACACCTTC. This gives the protein CAWSNRGQRPYTF.

This clonotype was seen only once. This CDR3 is CASSQLGHEQYF. CDR3 bases: TGCGCCAGCAGCCAACTCGGCCACGAGCAGTACTTC. The chain combines TRBV4-1 with TRBJ2-7, with unresolved D. CDR3 size: 12 residues. In germline, CDR1 is MGHRA, CDR2 YSYEKL. V dropped 2 bases and J dropped 5 bases, with 7 bases sitting between them.

The rearrangement links TRBV11-1 to TRBJ2-1; possibly TRBD2 for D (5 bases). V dropped 3 bases and J dropped 6 bases, with 9 bases sitting between them. Germline CDR1 SGHAT, CDR2 FQDESV (reference sequence). This CDR3 region has 13 residues. This CDR3 reads CASSLFAGNEQFF. The CDR3 nucleotides are TGTGCCAGCAGCTTGTTTGCGGGCAATGAGCAGTTCTTC.

J is TRBJ2-2 and V is TRBV30, with D possibly matching TRBD1 (6 bases). This CDR3 contains 13 residues. Germline loops: CDR1 GTSNPN, CDR2 SVGIG (reference sequence). Trimming pared 2 bases from V and 4 bases from J, leaving 8 bases between. The CDR3 sequence: CAWSRTATGELFF. In nucleotides, the CDR3 is TGTGCCTGGAGTAGGACAGCCACCGGGGAGCTGTTTTTT.